This entry features one TCR beta chain sequence. The antigen remains unidentified. Repertoires were generated with immunoSEQ multiplex PCR, while TCRdb's copy carries only in-frame clones and drops some. Of about 41,000 clones in the sample, approximately 89% were seen once. This record belongs to a study of T cells in narcolepsy. Study-wide background: Donors had narcolepsy type 1 or type 2, or were healthy controls.

This CDR3 is 12 amino acids long. V was cut by 0 bases and J by 3 bases, with 4 bases left in between. From germline, CDR1 is SGHNT and CDR2 YYREEE (reference sequence). Study findings and constraints: In some patient and control memory CD4+ samples, autoreactive clones were absent. Blood of same and different patients, but not healthy controls, reportedly held recurring autoreactive clonotypes.

This chain joins TRBV5-4 and TRBJ2-7; the D is unclear. Sequenced: CD45RA- memory CD4+ T cells from PBMCs. This sequence was found in a human donor with narcolepsy. This CDR3 reads CASSLGGYEQYF. CDR3 DNA sequence: TGTGCCAGCAGCTTGGGAGGCTACGAGCAGTACTTC.